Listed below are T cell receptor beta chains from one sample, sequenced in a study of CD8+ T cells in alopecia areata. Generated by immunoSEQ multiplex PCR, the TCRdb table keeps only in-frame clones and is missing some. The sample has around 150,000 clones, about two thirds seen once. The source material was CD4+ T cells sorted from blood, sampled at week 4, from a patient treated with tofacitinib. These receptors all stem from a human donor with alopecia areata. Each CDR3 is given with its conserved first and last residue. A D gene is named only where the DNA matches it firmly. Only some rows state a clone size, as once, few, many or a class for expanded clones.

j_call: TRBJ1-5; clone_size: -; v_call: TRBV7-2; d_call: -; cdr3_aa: CASSPLGAGPNQPQHF; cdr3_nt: TGTGCCAGCAGCCCCCTGGGGGCAGGACCCAATCAGCCCCAGCATTTT
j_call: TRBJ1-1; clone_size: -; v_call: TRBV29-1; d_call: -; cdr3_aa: CSVSNTEAFF; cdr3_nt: TGCAGCGTCTCAAACACTGAAGCTTTCTTT
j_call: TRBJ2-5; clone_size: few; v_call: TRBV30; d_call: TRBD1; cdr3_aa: CAWSATTGIGTQYF; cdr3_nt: TGTGCCTGGAGTGCGACGACAGGGATAGGGACCCAGTACTTC
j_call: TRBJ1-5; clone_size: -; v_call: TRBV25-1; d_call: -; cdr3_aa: CASSVPGVDQPQHF; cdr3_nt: TGTGCCAGCAGTGTTCCGGGAGTGGATCAGCCCCAGCATTTT
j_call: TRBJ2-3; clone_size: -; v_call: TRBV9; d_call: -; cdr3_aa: CASSLEGSTDTQYF; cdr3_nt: TGTGCCAGCAGCCTGGAGGGGAGCACAGATACGCAGTATTTT
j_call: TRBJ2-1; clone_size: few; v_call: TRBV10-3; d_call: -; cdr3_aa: CASSFYNEQFF; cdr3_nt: TGTGCCAGCAGTTTCTACAATGAGCAGTTCTTC
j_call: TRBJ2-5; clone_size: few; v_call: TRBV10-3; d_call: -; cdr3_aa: CAISAPNSGPAWDETQYF; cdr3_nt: TGTGCCATCAGTGCGCCAAACTCGGGACCGGCTTGGGACGAGACCCAGTACTTC
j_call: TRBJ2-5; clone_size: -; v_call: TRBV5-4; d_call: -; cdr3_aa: CASSAAQGSETQYF; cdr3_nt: TGTGCCAGCAGCGCGGCACAGGGTTCGGAGACCCAGTACTTC
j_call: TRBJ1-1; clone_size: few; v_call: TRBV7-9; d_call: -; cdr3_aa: CASSPGAAGNTEAFF; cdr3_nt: TGTGCCAGCAGCCCCGGGGCGGCAGGGAACACTGAAGCTTTCTTT
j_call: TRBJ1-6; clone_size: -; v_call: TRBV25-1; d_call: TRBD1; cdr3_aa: CASTQGAGNSPLHF; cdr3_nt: TGTGCCAGCACCCAGGGGGCCGGTAATTCACCCCTCCACTTT
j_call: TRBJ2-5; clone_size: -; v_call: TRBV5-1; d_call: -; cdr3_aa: CASSSTGGPGETQYF; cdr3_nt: TGCGCCAGCAGCTCCACCGGGGGCCCTGGGGAGACCCAGTACTTC
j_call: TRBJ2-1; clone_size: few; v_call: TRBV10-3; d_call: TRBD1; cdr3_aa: CAATQGGFDEQFF; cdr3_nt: TGTGCCGCCACACAGGGGGGATTTGATGAGCAGTTCTTC
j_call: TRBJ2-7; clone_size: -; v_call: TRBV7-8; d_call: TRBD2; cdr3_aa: CASSLGAVAGGAYEQYF; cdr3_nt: TGTGCCAGCAGCTTAGGCGCCGTAGCGGGGGGTGCCTACGAGCAGTACTTC
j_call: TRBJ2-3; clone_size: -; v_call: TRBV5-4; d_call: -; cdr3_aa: CASSLGGWGTDTQYF; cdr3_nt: TGTGCCAGCAGCTTGGGAGGATGGGGCACAGATACGCAGTATTTT
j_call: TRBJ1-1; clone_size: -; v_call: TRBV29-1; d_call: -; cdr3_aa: CSAGALGDFF; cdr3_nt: TGCAGCGCGGGGGCCCTCGGGGATTTCTTT
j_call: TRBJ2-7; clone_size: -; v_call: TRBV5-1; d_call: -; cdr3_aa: CASSPKGTHSYEQYF; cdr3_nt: TGCGCCAGCAGCCCGAAAGGGACACACTCCTACGAGCAGTACTTC
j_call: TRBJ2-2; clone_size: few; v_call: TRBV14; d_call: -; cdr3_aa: CASSQVNSAGELFF; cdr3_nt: TGTGCCAGCAGCCAAGTAAACTCGGCCGGGGAGCTGTTTTTT
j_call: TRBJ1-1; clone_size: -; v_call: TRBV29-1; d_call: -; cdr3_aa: CSVQKNTEAFF; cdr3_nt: TGCAGCGTTCAAAAGAACACTGAAGCTTTCTTT
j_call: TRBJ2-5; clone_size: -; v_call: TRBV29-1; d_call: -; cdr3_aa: CSVEDPIGRETQYF; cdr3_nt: TGCAGCGTTGAAGATCCAATTGGACGGGAGACCCAGTACTTC
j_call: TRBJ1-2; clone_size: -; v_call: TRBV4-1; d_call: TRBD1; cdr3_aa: CASSQWTGDYGYTF; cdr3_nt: TGCGCCAGCAGCCAATGGACAGGGGACTATGGCTACACCTTC
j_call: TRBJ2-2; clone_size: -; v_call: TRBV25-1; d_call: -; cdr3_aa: CASTQAANTGELFF; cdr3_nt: TGTGCCAGCACCCAGGCCGCGAACACCGGGGAGCTGTTTTTT
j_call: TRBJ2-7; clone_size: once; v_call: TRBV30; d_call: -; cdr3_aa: CAWSLLGVEQYF; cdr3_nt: TGTGCCTGGAGTCTTCTGGGGGTCGAGCAGTACTTC
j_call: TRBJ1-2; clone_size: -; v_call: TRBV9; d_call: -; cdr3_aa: CASSDSGSYGYTF; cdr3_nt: TGTGCCAGCAGCGATTCAGGGTCCTATGGCTACACCTTC
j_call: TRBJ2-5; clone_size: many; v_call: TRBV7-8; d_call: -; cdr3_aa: CASSLPRQETQYF; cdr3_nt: TGTGCCAGCAGCTTACCGCGACAAGAGACCCAGTACTTC
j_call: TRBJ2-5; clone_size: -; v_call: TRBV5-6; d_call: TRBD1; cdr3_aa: CASSQGQNQETQYF; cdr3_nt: TGTGCCAGCAGCCAGGGACAGAACCAAGAGACCCAGTACTTC
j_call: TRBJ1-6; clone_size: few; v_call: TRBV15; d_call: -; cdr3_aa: CATSRESNSPLHF; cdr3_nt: TGTGCCACCAGCAGGGAAAGTAATTCACCCCTCCACTTT
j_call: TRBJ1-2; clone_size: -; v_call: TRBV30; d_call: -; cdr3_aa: CAWSVRAGRANYGYTF; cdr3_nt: TGTGCCTGGAGTGTACGGGCAGGGCGGGCTAACTATGGCTACACCTTC
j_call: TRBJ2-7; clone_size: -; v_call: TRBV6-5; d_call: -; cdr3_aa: CASTPGFPYEQYF; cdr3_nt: TGTGCCAGCACCCCGGGATTCCCTTACGAGCAGTACTTC
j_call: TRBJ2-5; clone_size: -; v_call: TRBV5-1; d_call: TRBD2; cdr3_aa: CASSLAGGQETQYF; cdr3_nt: TGCGCCAGCAGCTTAGCGGGGGGGCAAGAGACCCAGTACTTC
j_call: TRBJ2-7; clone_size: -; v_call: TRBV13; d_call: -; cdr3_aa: CASSLERTKQYF; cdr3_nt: TGTGCCAGCAGCTTAGAGCGGACCAAGCAGTACTTC
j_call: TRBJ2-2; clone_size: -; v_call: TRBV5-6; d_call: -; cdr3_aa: CASSLTATGELFF; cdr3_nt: TGTGCCAGCAGCCTGACAGCCACCGGGGAGCTGTTTTTT
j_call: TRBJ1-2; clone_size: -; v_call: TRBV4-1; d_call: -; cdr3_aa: CASSQDDMDQGGYTF; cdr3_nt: TGCGCCAGCAGCCAAGACGACATGGACCAGGGAGGCTACACCTTC
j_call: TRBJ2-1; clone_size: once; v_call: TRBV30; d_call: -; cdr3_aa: CAWRWQGHEQFF; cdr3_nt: TGTGCCTGGAGGTGGCAGGGACATGAGCAGTTCTTC
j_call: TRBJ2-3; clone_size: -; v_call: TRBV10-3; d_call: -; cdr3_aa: CAIRGDTQYF; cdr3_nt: TGTGCCATCAGGGGAGATACGCAGTATTTT
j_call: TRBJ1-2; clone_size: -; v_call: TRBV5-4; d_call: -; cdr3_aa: CASSARVSDYGYTF; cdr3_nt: TGTGCCAGCAGCGCCAGGGTTTCCGACTATGGCTACACCTTC
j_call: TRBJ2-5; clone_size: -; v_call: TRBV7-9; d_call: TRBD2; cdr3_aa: CASSPLAGGQETQYF; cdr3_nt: TGTGCCAGCAGCCCACTAGCGGGGGGCCAAGAGACCCAGTACTTC
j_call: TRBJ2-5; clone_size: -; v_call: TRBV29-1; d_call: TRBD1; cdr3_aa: CSVVPGGAETQYF; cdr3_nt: TGCAGCGTTGTCCCAGGGGGTGCAGAGACCCAGTACTTC
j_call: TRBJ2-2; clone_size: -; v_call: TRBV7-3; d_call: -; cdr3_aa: CASSKGHTTGELFF; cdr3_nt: TGTGCCAGCAGCAAGGGACATACCACCGGGGAGCTGTTTTTT
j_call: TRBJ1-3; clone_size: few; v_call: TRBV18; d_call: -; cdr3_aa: CASSPGTVRATGTIYF; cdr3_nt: TGTGCCAGCTCACCCGGGACCGTTAGGGCCACCGGCACCATATATTTT
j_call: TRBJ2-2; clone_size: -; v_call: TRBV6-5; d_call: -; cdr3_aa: CASSSRTFHGTGELFF; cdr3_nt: TGTGCCAGCAGTTCCCGGACATTCCATGGGACCGGGGAGCTGTTTTTT
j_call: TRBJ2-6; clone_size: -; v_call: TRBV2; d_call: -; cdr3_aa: CASSDDSGANVLTF; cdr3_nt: TGTGCCAGCAGTGACGACTCTGGGGCCAACGTCCTGACTTTC
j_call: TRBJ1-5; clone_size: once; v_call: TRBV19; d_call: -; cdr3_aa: CASRPRGQPQHF; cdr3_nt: TGTGCCAGTAGGCCGAGGGGCCAGCCCCAGCATTTT
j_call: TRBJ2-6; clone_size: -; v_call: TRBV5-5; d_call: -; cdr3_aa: CASSLSQDVLTF; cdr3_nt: TGTGCCAGCAGCTTGTCCCAGGACGTCCTGACTTTC
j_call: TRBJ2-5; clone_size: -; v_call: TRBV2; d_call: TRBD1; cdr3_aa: CASSGTGGFVSQYF; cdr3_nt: TGTGCCAGCAGTGGGACAGGGGGCTTCGTATCCCAGTACTTC
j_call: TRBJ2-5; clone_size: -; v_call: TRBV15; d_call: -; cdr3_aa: CATSERVSQETQYF; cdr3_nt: TGTGCCACCAGCGAGAGGGTTTCCCAAGAGACCCAGTACTTC
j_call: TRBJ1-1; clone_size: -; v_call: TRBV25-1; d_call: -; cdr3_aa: CASSEISGGNTEAFF; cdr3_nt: TGTGCCAGCAGTGAAATTTCTGGGGGGAACACTGAAGCTTTCTTT
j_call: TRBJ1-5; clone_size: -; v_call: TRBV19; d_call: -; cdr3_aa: CASSPLNQPQHF; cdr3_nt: TGTGCCAGTAGCCCACTCAATCAGCCCCAGCATTTT
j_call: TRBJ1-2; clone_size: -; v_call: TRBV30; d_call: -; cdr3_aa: CAWSDGYGYTF; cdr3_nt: TGTGCCTGGAGCGATGGTTATGGCTACACCTTC